One sample yielded the 8 T cell receptor beta chains listed below, sequenced in a study of blood T cells in healthy people across ages. Alongside a J-beta primer mix, a sample-barcoded 5' primer served in a second PCR lasting roughly 6 to 11 cycles. TCRdb re-derived calls from the 5' RACE reads in MiXCR, one entry per CDR3 protein. Of fewer than 2 million distinct CDR3 sequences in the sample, more than 35% were seen once. The sample was blood. The receptors were sampled from a human donor in good health.

V usage is TRBV7-2 and J usage is TRBJ2-4; 10 bases map to TRBD2. The V gene end was trimmed by 4 bases and the J gene end by 13 bases; junction bases not matched to a gene: 22. Germline values: CDR1 SGHTA, CDR2 FQGNSA. This CDR3 region has 18 residues. CDR3 region: CASSSYSGSGGAYNEQYF. CDR3 bases: TGTGCCAGCAGCTCGTACTCAGGGAGCGGGGGGGCATACAATGAGCAGTACTTC.

The sample holds a few counts of this clonotype. The J gene is TRBJ2-1, the V gene TRBV5-1, with 13 bases lining up with TRBD2. The CDR3 spans 16 residues. The V and J ends lost 4 bases and 7 bases, in that order; junction bases with no gene match: 8. The germline gives CDR1 SGHRS, CDR2 YFSETQ. The CDR3 DNA reads TGCGCCAGCAGCCTTGAACTAGCGGGGGGGGCTAATGAGCAGTTCTTC. Protein: CASSLELAGGANEQFF.

This clonotype was observed a handful of times. The rearrangement joins TRBV20-1 to TRBJ1-4; D is possibly TRBD1 (5 bases). Germline CDR1 DFQATT, CDR2 SNEGSKA (reference sequence). This CDR3 region has 14 residues. Between the trimmed V and J ends, which lost 1 base and 3 bases, there was a span of 9 bases. The CDR3 DNA reads as TGCAGTGCTAGAGCCGCAGGGCCTAATGAAAAACTGTTTTTT. This sequence encodes CSARAAGPNEKLFF.

V usage is TRBV7-2 and J usage is TRBJ2-5; 9 nucleotides line up with TRBD1. The ends lost 4 bases at V and 5 bases at J; junction bases unmatched: 11. Germline loops: CDR1 SGHTA, CDR2 FQGNSA. The CDR3 loop spans 16 amino acids. CDR3 coding DNA: TGTGCCAGCAGCTCGTTTGGACAGGGGAAGGGGGAGACCCAGTACTTC. This gives the protein CASSSFGQGKGETQYF.

The rearrangement uses TRBV10-3 and TRBJ1-1, with TRBD1 matching over 8 bases. The length of the CDR3 is 16 residues. Germline CDR1 and CDR2: ENHRY and SYGVKD. Unmatched junction bases numbered 6, after V lost 3 bases and J lost 0 bases. The CDR3 nucleotides read TGTGCCATCAGTGATTTACAGGGGGTCATGAACACTGAAGCTTTCTTT. It codes for CAISDLQGVMNTEAFF.

The genes are TRBV20-1 and TRBJ2-7, with D perhaps assigned TRBD1 or TRBD2 (5 bases each). The CDR3 runs to 14 residues. Trimming cost V 3 bases and J 6 bases, with 18 bases left between them. Germline V gene lookup returns CDR1 DFQATT and CDR2 SNEGSKA (reference sequence). The DNA of the CDR3 is TGCAGTGCTAGGGGTAGCGAGGGGCCTTCCGAGCAGTACTTC. Amino acid sequence: CSARGSEGPSEQYF.

This clonotype was seen only a few times. This sequence joins TRBV7-6 and TRBJ1-1; D may be TRBD1 (6 bases). The V end was cut by 3 bases, the J end by 6 bases, with 17 bases between. The V gene's germline CDR1 is SGHVS and CDR2 FNYEAQ. This CDR3 comprises 15 residues. The CDR3 loop is CASSLRQGPYAEAFF. In DNA, the CDR3 is TGTGCCAGCAGCTTGCGGCAGGGGCCTTACGCTGAAGCTTTCTTT.

This clonotype was counted between two and nine times. The chain is built from TRBV2 and TRBJ1-1, with D maybe TRBD1 (6 bases). The CDR3 totals 13 residues. From germline, CDR1 is SNHLY and CDR2 FYNNEI. Trimming removed 9 bases from V and 4 bases from J, with 15 bases in between. CDR3 in DNA: TGTGCCAGGAGGGGGGTGGGGGGCACTGAAGCTTTCTTT. Translating gives CARRGVGGTEAFF.